This T cell receptor beta chain was sequenced during a study of T cells in Graves' hyperthyroidism and ophthalmopathy. For the study at large: The initial diagnosis was the point when peripheral blood was collected, ahead of any treatment.

The germline CDR1 and CDR2 sequences are SGHVS and FNYEAQ. V lost 0 bases to trimming and J lost 5 bases; unmatched junction nucleotides: 6. The CDR3 sequence is 16 residues long. RNA transcripts provided the source from which TCR beta CDR3 regions were amplified. In the first-round RT-PCR of the TCR CDR3, the HTBI primer set was used. TCRdb passed the multiplex PCR reads through MiXCR, listing each CDR3 protein once. Of about 500,000 distinct CDR3 sequences in the sample, over 15% were seen once. Whole-study results and caveats: Ophthalmopathy was identified by the model a median around 5.9 months ahead of onset.

The table lists this clonotype with many counts. Its matching antigen is unknown. V is TRBV7-6 and J is TRBJ2-5; TRBD2 matches at 10 bases. The receptor comes from a woman younger than 35 with Graves' ophthalmopathy. The sample consisted of blood. As DNA, the CDR3 is TGTGCCAGCAGCTTAGCCCTAGCGGGAGCCGGGGAGACCCAGTACTTC. This translates into CASSLALAGAGETQYF.